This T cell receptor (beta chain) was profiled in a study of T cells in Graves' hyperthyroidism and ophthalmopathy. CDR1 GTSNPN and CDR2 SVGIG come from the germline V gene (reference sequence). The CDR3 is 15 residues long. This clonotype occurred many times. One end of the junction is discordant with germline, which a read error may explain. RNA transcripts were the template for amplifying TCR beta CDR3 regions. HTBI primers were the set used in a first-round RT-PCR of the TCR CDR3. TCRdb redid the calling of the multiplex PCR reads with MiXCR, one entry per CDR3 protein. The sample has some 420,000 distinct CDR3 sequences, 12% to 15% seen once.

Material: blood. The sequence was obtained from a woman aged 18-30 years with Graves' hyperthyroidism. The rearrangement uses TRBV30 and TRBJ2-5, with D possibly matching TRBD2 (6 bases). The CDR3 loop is CAWMGGRRNQKTQYF. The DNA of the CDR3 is TGTGCCTGGATGGGAGGACGGCGTAACCAAAAGACCCAGTACTTC.